The 21 T cell receptor beta chains below all came from one sample that was sequenced in a study of T cell changes during pregnancy in multiple sclerosis. The method was immunoSEQ multiplex PCR; TCRdb's version includes in-frame clones alone and lacks a portion of them. Of under 85,000 clones listed, approximately 94% are singletons. The material sequenced was peripheral blood, taken in the third trimester of pregnancy. The receptors were gathered from a female donor with multiple sclerosis, enrolled in a pregnancy study.

The CDR3 region has the DNA TGCGCCAGCACCCACAGCGGTAGCGGGGGGTCCTGGGAGTTCTTC. This sequence encodes CASTHSGSGGSWEFF. This chain links TRBV23-1 with TRBJ2-1; 10 bases line up with TRBD2. TRBV23-1 is an ORF, with its function uncertain. V shed 7 bases and J 14 bases; nucleotides not matched to a gene: 17. The CDR3 is 15 residues long.

The CDR3, as DNA: TGTGCCAGCAGCTTGGCGGAGGGCACTGAAGCTTTCTTT. This codes for CASSLAEGTEAFF. This chain uses TRBV11-2 with TRBJ1-1; the D is unclear. V lost 3 bases and J lost 4, with 9 bases in between. CDR1 SGHAT and CDR2 FQNNGV come from the germline V gene. The CDR3 is made up of 13 amino acids.

The chain links TRBV27 to TRBJ1-1; no reliable D call. V lost 4 bases and J 1 base, leaving 10 bases between the germline ends. Germline V gene data show CDR1 as MNHEY and CDR2 as SMNVEV (reference sequence). The CDR3 spans 14 residues. CDR3 sequence: CASSYREGNTEAFF. The CDR3 nucleotides read TGTGCCAGCAGTTATCGAGAGGGGAACACTGAAGCTTTCTTT.

This chain joins TRBV18 and TRBJ1-4; TRBD1 is a possible D gene (6 bases). In germline, CDR1 is KGHSH, CDR2 LQKENI. The CDR3 is 16 amino acids. The V end was cut by 4 bases, the J end by 0 bases, with 12 bases between. The CDR3 here is CASSRGQIATNEKLFF. Written as DNA, the CDR3 is TGTGCCAGCTCACGCGGACAGATTGCAACTAATGAAAAACTGTTTTTT.

In its sample, this clone was seen once. The chain has TRBV4-3 and TRBJ1-2; 7 nucleotides line up with TRBD1. Germline V gene data show CDR1 as LGHNA and CDR2 as YSLEER. The V segment lost 1 base and the J segment 3 bases; nucleotides outside the gene matches: 2. This CDR3 comprises 14 residues. The CDR3 is CASSQVDRDYGYTF. DNA for the CDR3: TGCGCCAGCAGCCAAGTAGACAGGGACTATGGCTACACCTTC.

The chain is built from TRBV4-2 and TRBJ2-7, with D possibly matching TRBD2 (6 bases). V shed 0 bases and J shed 7 bases, with 16 bases lying between them. CDR1 and CDR2 from the germline V gene are LGHNA and YNFKEQ. CDR3 length equals 15 residues. The CDR3 protein is CASSQDGEASREQYF. The CDR3 nucleotides are TGTGCCAGCAGCCAAGACGGGGAGGCGAGTAGGGAGCAGTACTTC.

V is TRBV18 and J is TRBJ2-7; D is perhaps TRBD2 (7 bases). The CDR3 sequence is 15 residues long. CDR1 KGHSH and CDR2 LQKENI come from the germline V gene. With 2 bases removed from V and 2 bases from J, the gap between germline ends came to 13 bases. CDR3 in DNA: TGTGCCAGCTCACCAAAGGGGGGGGCGGCCTACGAGCAGTACTTC. Translation gives CASSPKGGAAYEQYF.

The chain uses TRBV4-3 and TRBJ1-2; no clear D. Between the trimmed V and J ends, which lost 1 base and 7 bases, there was a span of 10 bases. Germline V gives CDR1 LGHNA, CDR2 YSLEER. This CDR3 contains 13 residues. The CDR3 DNA reads as TGCGCCAGCAGCCAAGGGGCTTGGCTTGGCTACACCTTC. It codes for CASSQGAWLGYTF.

The chain joins TRBV18 to TRBJ1-2, with a possible D match to TRBD1 (6 bases). V lost 3 bases and J lost 8, with 19 bases in between. From germline, CDR1 is KGHSH and CDR2 LQKENI. The CDR3 totals 15 residues. CDR3 in amino acids: CASSPGQGSPLGYTF. In nucleotides, the CDR3 is TGTGCCAGCTCACCGGGACAAGGATCGCCCCTGGGCTACACCTTC. The full variable domain, completed using reference TRBV18 and TRBJ1-2, is NAGVMQNPRHLVRRRGQEARLRCSPMKGHSHVYWYRQLPEEGLKFMVYLQKENIIDESGMPKERFSAEFPKEGPSILRIQQVVRGDSAAYFCASSPGQGSPLGYTFGSGTRLTVV.

The V call is TRBV5-4, the J call TRBJ1-2; D possibly corresponds to TRBD1 (6 bases). This CDR3 is 18 amino acids long. Trimming shortened V by 0 bases and J by 0 bases, and 18 bases separated the two germline ends. CDR1 is SGHNT, CDR2 YYREEE, per germline (reference sequence). CDR3 region: CASSLEQGLVRTNYGYTF. The CDR3 nucleotides are TGTGCCAGCAGCTTGGAACAGGGCTTAGTTCGGACTAACTATGGCTACACCTTC.

This rearrangement joins TRBV7-3 to TRBJ2-5; 11 bases align to TRBD2. CDR1 and CDR2 from the germline V gene are SGHTA and FQGTGA. After removal of 6 bases from V and 2 bases from J, the junction contained 8 bases not matched to a gene. The CDR3 has 16 residues. The CDR3 spells CASSRGLAGTQETQYF. The CDR3 DNA reads as TGTGCCAGCAGTCGCGGACTAGCGGGTACTCAAGAGACCCAGTACTTC.

Notes on this clone: This specimen includes other DNA sequences encoding the same CDR3. The chain joins TRBV29-1 to TRBJ2-7; a weak D match, TRBD2 (5 bases). Germline CDR1 SQVTM, CDR2 ANQGSEA. Trimming pared 3 bases from V and 0 bases from J, leaving 9 bases between. The CDR3 extends over 13 amino acids. CDR3 residues: CSVEDRGSYEQYF. The CDR3 region has the DNA TGCAGCGTTGAGGACCGGGGCTCCTACGAGCAGTACTTC.

This chain connects TRBV4-2 to TRBJ2-7; D is unresolved. The CDR3 consists of 14 residues. V shed 1 base and J shed 0 bases, with 7 bases lying between them. Germline-derived CDR1 and CDR2 are LGHNA and YNFKEQ. The CDR3 DNA reads as TGTGCCAGCAGCCAAGCTGTAGTCTCCTACGAGCAGTACTTC. It translates to CASSQAVVSYEQYF.

The CDR3 DNA follows: TGTGCCAGTAGTATTACAGGGGTATCTTGGGGCGTTCACATGGATACGCAGTATTTT. It translates to CASSITGVSWGVHMDTQYF. The V gene is TRBV19, the J gene TRBJ2-3; 7 bases are a match to TRBD1. The CDR3 runs 19 residues. Germline CDR1 is LNHDA and CDR2 is SQIVND (reference sequence). V was pared by 3 bases and J by 6 bases, with 21 bases of the junction left unmatched. Complete variable domain (other parts from reference TRBV19 and TRBJ2-3): DGGITQSPKYLFRKEGQNVTLSCEQNLNHDAMYWYRQDPGQGLRLIYYSQIVNDFQKGDIAEGYSVSREKKESFPLTVTSAQKNPTAFYLCASSITGVSWGVHMDTQYFGPGTRLTVL.

This rearrangement joins TRBV11-2 to TRBJ1-1, with 9 bases lining up with TRBD1. The V and J ends lost 3 bases and 10 bases, in that order; junction bases with no gene match: 6. The CDR3 sequence is 13 residues long. Germline assignment: CDR1 SGHAT and CDR2 FQNNGV. CDR3 region: CASSFSLTGGAFF. The CDR3 DNA sequence: TGTGCCAGCAGCTTTTCCCTGACAGGGGGAGCTTTCTTT.

The CDR3 coding sequence is TGTGCCAGCAGCCCAGAGACTTCCCTGAACACTGAAGCTTTCTTT. It specifies CASSPETSLNTEAFF. V usage is TRBV9 and J usage is TRBJ1-1; no reliable D call. The germline V gene encodes CDR1 SGDLS and CDR2 YYNGEE. This CDR3 is built from 15 residues. V was trimmed by 4 bases and J by 0 bases, leaving 13 bases between them.

The V gene is TRBV4-2, the J gene TRBJ1-3, with TRBD1 as a possible D gene (5 bases). In germline, CDR1 is LGHNA, CDR2 YNFKEQ. The CDR3 sequence is 20 residues long. V dropped 0 bases and J dropped 0 bases, with 21 bases sitting between them. The CDR3 here is CASSQDWGRAGVSSGNTIYF. CDR3 nucleotide sequence: TGTGCCAGCAGCCAAGACTGGGGGAGGGCAGGAGTTAGCTCTGGAAACACCATATATTTT.

The rearrangement joins TRBV2 to TRBJ2-7; the match to TRBD1 covers 10 bases. The ends lost 6 bases at V and 5 bases at J; junction bases unmatched: 7. CDR3 length equals 14 residues. Germline assignment: CDR1 SNHLY and CDR2 FYNNEI. CDR3 DNA sequence: TGTGCCAGCAGGGCGACCGGGACAGGGGACGAGCAGTACTTC. It codes for CASRATGTGDEQYF.

The J gene is TRBJ1-2, the V gene TRBV7-9; TRBD1 aligns across 8 bases. Germline loops: CDR1 SEHNR, CDR2 FQNEAQ (reference sequence). This CDR3 has 14 amino acids. The junction had 11 bases not matched to a gene; V was cut back by 5 bases and J by 9 bases. The CDR3, as DNA: TGTGCCAGCAGCCGGGGACAGGCCTTTGGGAGCTACACCTTC. Its protein is CASSRGQAFGSYTF.

This sequence joins TRBV5-4 and TRBJ2-3; perhaps TRBD2 as D (5 bases). The V and J ends lost 0 bases and 3 bases respectively, with 11 bases between them. The germline CDR1 and CDR2 sequences are SGHNT and YYREEE (reference sequence). The CDR3 is made up of 15 amino acids. DNA for the CDR3: TGTGCCAGCAGCTTGGGCCCCGGGATGACAGATACGCAGTATTTT. It encodes CASSLGPGMTDTQYF. The whole variable domain, remainder taken from reference TRBV5-4 and TRBJ2-3, is ETGVTQSPTHLIKTRGQQVTLRCSSQSGHNTVSWYQQALGQGPQFIFQYYREEENGRGNFPPRFSGLQFPNYSSELNVNALELDDSALYLCASSLGPGMTDTQYFGPGTRLTVL.

This clone appeared once. The chain employs TRBV6-5 and TRBJ2-3; 8 bases match TRBD1. The V segment lost 8 bases and the J segment 2 bases; nucleotides outside the gene matches: 3. CDR1 and CDR2 (germline): MNHEY, SVGAGI. This CDR3 is built from 13 residues. CDR3 protein: CASRDRSTDTQYF. The CDR3 DNA reads TGTGCCAGCCGGGACAGGTCCACAGATACGCAGTATTTT.